Below, 28 T cell receptor beta chains from the same sample are listed, as sequenced in a study of shared clonotypes between healthy human individuals. Generated by immunoSEQ multiplex PCR, the TCRdb table keeps only in-frame clones and is missing some. The table has some 530,000 clones, roughly 80% seen once. The specimen sequenced was PBMCs. These receptors were obtained from a woman in her thirties or forties in good health. Some clones in this sample may be carry-over from other donors' samples.

The chain couples TRBV28 to TRBJ2-1, with TRBD1 identical over 11 bases. After removal of 8 bases from V and 5 bases from J, the junction contained 14 bases not matched to a gene. CDR1 is MDHEN, CDR2 SYDVKM, per germline. This CDR3 has 17 residues. In DNA, the CDR3 is TGTGCCAGCGCCGTCGTGGAGGACAGGGGGCTACACAATGAGCAGTTCTTC. This translates into CASAVVEDRGLHNEQFF.

The rearrangement joins TRBV5-8 to TRBJ1-5, with D maybe TRBD1 (6 bases). The germline CDR1 and CDR2 sequences are SGHTS and YDEGEE. CDR3 length: 15 amino acids. V was shortened by 2 bases and J by 5 bases, with 14 bases between the two germline ends. In nucleotides, the CDR3 is TGTGCCAGCAGCTTTACAGGGAGGGGTCATCAGCCCCAGCATTTT. The encoded protein is CASSFTGRGHQPQHF.

This clone was seen only once. This chain joins TRBV15 and TRBJ1-1; no reliable D call. The CDR3 totals 15 residues. V dropped 3 bases and J dropped 0 bases, with 11 bases sitting between them. Germline V gene sequence: CDR1 LNHNV, CDR2 YYDKDF (reference sequence). For the CDR3, the DNA is TGTGCCACCAGCAGTCCGCGAGGCCTGAACACTGAAGCTTTCTTT. Translation: CATSSPRGLNTEAFF. Based on the CDR3 plus reference TRBV15 and TRBJ1-1, the full variable domain is DAMVIQNPRYQVTQFGKPVTLSCSQTLNHNVMYWYQQKSSQAPKLLFHYYDKDFNNEADTPDNFQSRRPNTSFCFLDIRSPGLGDTAMYLCATSSPRGLNTEAFFGQGTRLTVV.

Details on this clone: One end of the junction varies from germline; a read error may be responsible. V is TRBV6-6 and J is TRBJ1-1; tentatively, D is TRBD1 (6 bases). Germline lookup yields CDR1 MNHNY and CDR2 SVGAGI (reference sequence). This CDR3 spans 14 amino acids. The CDR3 here is CAGSLATGNTEAFF. For the CDR3, the DNA is TGTGCCGGCAGTCTAGCGACAGGCAACACTGAGGCTTTCTTT.

Notes on this clone: A read error likely explains this, since a far larger clone differs by one base. J is TRBJ2-7 and V is TRBV28; a possible D gene is TRBD2 (6 bases). The CDR3 has 16 residues. Trimming took 6 bases from V and 3 from J, leaving 21 bases between them. Per the germline V gene, CDR1 is MDHEN and CDR2 is SYDVKM. The CDR3 DNA sequence: TGTGCCAGCAGGTCTGCGTGGGTAGGGACTTACTACGAGCAGTACTTC. Its protein is CASRSAWVGTYYEQYF.

V gene TRBV7-2 combines with J gene TRBJ1-1, with 8 bases aligning to TRBD1. V dropped 5 bases and J dropped 4; count of bases not matched to a gene: 6. The germline V gene has CDR1 SGHTA and CDR2 FQGNSA. This CDR3 spans 14 amino acids. The chain's CDR3 is CASSPPGGGTEAFF. The CDR3 coding sequence is TGTGCCAGCAGCCCACCAGGGGGCGGCACTGAAGCTTTCTTT.

In regard to this clone: Since a much larger clone is just one base distant, this may be a read error. The chain couples TRBV9 to TRBJ2-7; 7 bases map to TRBD1. J gave up 0 bases and V 4 bases, and 10 bases lay outside the gene matches. The CDR3 is 16 amino acids. Germline CDR1 and CDR2: SGDLS and YYNGEE. This CDR3 is CASSPLGDSFSYEQYF. DNA for the CDR3: TGTGCCAGCAGCCCCCTGGGGGACAGTTTCTCCTACGAGCAGTACTTC.

Comments on this clone: Other DNA sequences in this sample translate to the same CDR3. This chain connects TRBV7-9 to TRBJ2-7; the match to TRBD2 covers 7 bases. J gave up 2 bases and V 3 bases, and 4 bases lay outside the gene matches. In germline, CDR1 is SEHNR, CDR2 FQNEAQ (reference sequence). The CDR3 covers 14 residues. In nucleotides, the CDR3 is TGTGCCAGCAGCTTTTTAGCGGGTCCCTACGAGCAGTACTTC. Protein product: CASSFLAGPYEQYF.

This clone was observed a few times. The V gene is TRBV19, the J gene TRBJ2-5, with 12 bases lining up with TRBD1. The CDR3 is made up of 21 amino acids. CDR1 and CDR2 from the germline V gene are LNHDA and SQIVND (reference sequence). J was trimmed by 13 bases and V by 8 bases; bases with no gene match: 35. The CDR3 loop is CASSPGTGGPFGRPTYEGRYF. CDR3 coding DNA: TGTGCCAGTTCCCCCGGGACAGGGGGCCCCTTTGGTCGGCCCACCTACGAGGGTCGGTACTTC.

The chain links TRBV7-2 to TRBJ2-5, with 10 bases that match TRBD2. Losses at the gene ends were 1 base for V and 5 bases for J; bases not matched to a gene: 10. Germline loops: CDR1 SGHTA, CDR2 FQGNSA. There are 17 residues in the CDR3. The CDR3 reads CASSLGRAGGPQETQYF. In nucleotides, the CDR3 is TGTGCCAGCAGCTTAGGGCGAGCGGGAGGGCCACAGGAGACCCAGTACTTC.

This clone came up many times. The rearrangement links TRBV28 to TRBJ2-7; 7 bases are a match to TRBD2. Germline V lookup: CDR1 MDHEN, CDR2 SYDVKM. The CDR3 is 17 residues long. V dropped 5 bases and J dropped 2; count of bases not matched to a gene: 15. CDR3 sequence reads: CASSPTGLAEGTYEQYF. The CDR3 coding sequence is TGTGCCAGCAGTCCGACGGGTCTAGCGGAAGGAACCTACGAGCAGTACTTC.

V gene TRBV7-9 combines with J gene TRBJ2-6; D uncertain. V was pared by 5 bases and J by 2 bases, with 16 bases between. This CDR3 spans 17 amino acids. Germline CDR1 SEHNR, CDR2 FQNEAQ (reference sequence). CDR3: CASSPSWAVTGANVLTF. The CDR3 coding sequence is TGTGCCAGCAGCCCTTCGTGGGCGGTAACTGGGGCCAACGTCCTGACTTTC. The full variable domain, rest sourced from reference TRBV7-9 and TRBJ2-6, is DTGVSQNPRHKITKRGQNVTFRCDPISEHNRLYWYRQTLGQGPEFLTYFQNEAQLEKSRLLSDRFSAERPKGSFSTLEIQRTEQGDSAMYLCASSPSWAVTGANVLTFGAGSRLTVL.

The chain recombines TRBV10-3 with TRBJ2-7; 9 positions match TRBD1. Germline lookup yields CDR1 ENHRY and CDR2 SYGVKD. After removal of 6 bases from V and 0 bases from J, the junction contained 6 bases not matched to a gene. This CDR3 region has 15 residues. The CDR3 bases are TGTGCCATCAGCCTACCGGGACAGGGCTCCTACGAGCAGTACTTC. Translation gives CAISLPGQGSYEQYF.

This clone was seen repeatedly, ten times or more. This chain links TRBV19 with TRBJ2-7; 9 bases map to TRBD1. The CDR3 is made up of 15 amino acids. From germline, CDR1 is LNHDA and CDR2 SQIVND (reference sequence). Trimming at V came to 5 bases and at J to 2 bases, leaving 7 bases not matched to a gene. The DNA of the CDR3 is TGTGCCAGTAGTCTGCGGACAGGGGATGCCTACGAGCAGTACTTC. This codes for CASSLRTGDAYEQYF. The whole variable domain, remainder taken from reference TRBV19 and TRBJ2-7, is DGGITQSPKYLFRKEGQNVTLSCEQNLNHDAMYWYRQDPGQGLRLIYYSQIVNDFQKGDIAEGYSVSREKKESFPLTVTSAQKNPTAFYLCASSLRTGDAYEQYFGPGTRLTVT.

V usage is TRBV29-1 and J usage is TRBJ2-7; D tentatively fits TRBD1 or TRBD2 (5 bases each). With 1 base removed from V and 0 bases from J, the gap between germline ends came to 13 bases. This CDR3 has 15 amino acids. Germline V lookup: CDR1 SQVTM, CDR2 ANQGSEA. The CDR3, as DNA: TGCAGCGTTGAAGGGGACCGGGATAGCTCCTACGAGCAGTACTTC. Translation gives CSVEGDRDSSYEQYF.

This clone was recorded once. This chain uses TRBV7-3 with TRBJ2-1, with 7 bases lining up with TRBD2. V shed 4 bases and J 6 bases; nucleotides not matched to a gene: 0. The CDR3 length is 12 residues. From germline, CDR1 is SGHTA and CDR2 FQGTGA. Here the CDR3 reads CASSSGGNEQFF. Here the CDR3 DNA reads TGTGCCAGCAGCTCGGGGGGCAATGAGCAGTTCTTC.

The chain couples TRBV10-3 to TRBJ1-2; 7 bases fit TRBD1. Germline V lookup: CDR1 ENHRY, CDR2 SYGVKD. V dropped 6 bases and J dropped 2; count of bases not matched to a gene: 6. The CDR3 length is 14 residues. The CDR3 sequence: CAIRDRTENYGYTF. The DNA for the CDR3 is TGTGCCATCAGGGACAGGACAGAAAACTATGGCTACACCTTC.

Concerning this clone itself: The same CDR3 also results from other DNA sequences found in this sample. J is TRBJ2-2 and V is TRBV5-1; tentatively, D is TRBD2 (5 bases). The CDR3 length is 15 residues. Germline V gives CDR1 SGHRS, CDR2 YFSETQ. The V end was cut by 0 bases, the J end by 4 bases, with 10 bases between. As DNA, the CDR3 is TGCGCCAGCAGCTTGGGGGGAGTAGGCACCGGGGAGCTGTTTTTT. It specifies CASSLGGVGTGELFF.

V and J are TRBV19 and TRBJ2-2; D might be TRBD1 (6 bases). The CDR3 contains 15 residues. Germline V gene lookup returns CDR1 LNHDA and CDR2 SQIVND (reference sequence). Trimming stripped 3 bases from V and 4 bases from J, with 12 bases between. CDR3 loop: CASSIPATGTGELFF. CDR3 nucleotide sequence: TGTGCCAGTAGTATCCCCGCGACAGGCACCGGGGAGCTGTTTTTT.

This sequence joins TRBV29-1 and TRBJ2-3, with D tentatively TRBD1 or TRBD2 (5 bases each). With 7 bases removed from V and 2 bases from J, the gap between germline ends came to 13 bases. CDR1 SQVTM and CDR2 ANQGSEA come from the germline V gene. The CDR3 extends over 13 amino acids. The chain's CDR3 is CSAEGRFTDTQYF. The DNA of the CDR3 is TGCAGCGCCGAGGGGCGATTCACAGATACGCAGTATTTT.

This chain connects TRBV19 to TRBJ1-5; weak D call: TRBD1 (5 bases). Germline CDR1 reads LNHDA; CDR2 reads SQIVND (reference sequence). V shed 7 bases and J shed 3 bases, with 10 bases lying between them. This CDR3 is 13 amino acids long. The CDR3 nucleotides read TGTGCCAGTACTAGGGGCAACAATCAGCCCCAGCATTTT. Translation: CASTRGNNQPQHF.

This chain joins TRBV7-9 and TRBJ2-5; D may be TRBD2 (5 bases). Between the trimmed V and J ends, which lost 3 bases and 1 base, there was a span of 9 bases. This CDR3 has 14 residues. Germline V gives CDR1 SEHNR, CDR2 FQNEAQ (reference sequence). The CDR3 DNA follows: TGTGCCAGCAGCTTTGCGGGCCCCCAAGAGACCCAGTACTTC. Protein: CASSFAGPQETQYF.

The rearrangement links TRBV7-7 to TRBJ2-1, with TRBD2 identical over 11 bases. Losses at the gene ends were 1 base for V and 4 bases for J; bases not matched to a gene: 0. Germline CDR1 SSHAT, CDR2 FNYEAQ (reference sequence). This CDR3 region has 15 residues. This chain's CDR3 is CASSLGLAGYNEQFF. DNA of the CDR3: TGTGCCAGCAGCTTAGGACTAGCGGGATACAATGAGCAGTTCTTC.

CDR3: CASSPPDEREQYF. Here the CDR3 DNA reads TGTGCCAGCAGTCCCCCGGACGAACGCGAGCAGTACTTC. V is TRBV27 and J is TRBJ2-7; D gene unclear. Germline V gene data show CDR1 as MNHEY and CDR2 as SMNVEV (reference sequence). The CDR3 runs 13 residues. Deletions cut 5 bases from V and 6 bases from J, with 14 bases between.

This clone was seen a few times. The chain carries TRBV7-9 and TRBJ2-1; D possibly corresponds to TRBD2 (5 bases). The CDR3 length is 15 residues. V shed 4 bases and J shed 6 bases, with 16 bases lying between them. CDR1 and CDR2 from the germline V gene are SEHNR and FQNEAQ (reference sequence). CDR3 sequence reads: CASSSTSGVRNEQFF. CDR3 nucleotide sequence: TGTGCCAGCAGCTCAACTAGTGGGGTTCGCAATGAGCAGTTCTTC. Drawing the rest from reference TRBV7-9 and TRBJ2-1, the complete variable domain is DTGVSQNPRHKITKRGQNVTFRCDPISEHNRLYWYRQTLGQGPEFLTYFQNEAQLEKSRLLSDRFSAERPKGSFSTLEIQRTEQGDSAMYLCASSSTSGVRNEQFFGPGTRLTVL.

This chain connects TRBV7-9 to TRBJ2-1; D is unclear. The V and J ends lost 1 base and 6 bases respectively, with 13 bases between them. CDR3 length equals 15 residues. CDR1 is SEHNR, CDR2 FQNEAQ, per germline (reference sequence). CDR3 sequence: CASSLGLASSNEQFF. Here the CDR3 DNA reads TGTGCCAGCAGCTTAGGACTCGCGTCGAGCAATGAGCAGTTCTTC.

This chain connects TRBV28 to TRBJ1-5, with 8 bases matching TRBD1. CDR1 is MDHEN and CDR2 is SYDVKM in the germline V gene. The J segment lost 5 bases and the V segment lost 0 bases, leaving 6 bases of the junction unmatched. The CDR3 extends over 16 amino acids. CDR3 coding DNA: TGTGCCAGCAGTTTATGGACAGGGGAGTCTTATCAGCCCCAGCATTTT. This translates into CASSLWTGESYQPQHF. The full variable domain, in which reference TRBV28 and TRBJ1-5 provide the parts outside the CDR3, is DVKVTQSSRYLVKRTGEKVFLECVQDMDHENMFWYRQDPGLGLRLIYFSYDVKMKEKGDIPEGYSVSREKKERFSLILESASTNQTSMYLCASSLWTGESYQPQHFGDGTRLSIL.

This clone was counted a single time. The likely explanation is a read error, given a far larger clone one base away. The chain's CDR3 is CSVEVVGAGEQYF. The CDR3, as DNA: TGCAGCGTTGAGGTAGTGGGAGCTGGCGAGCAGTACTTC. The chain joins TRBV29-1 to TRBJ2-7, with D perhaps matching TRBD2 (5 bases). Looked up from germline, CDR1 is SQVTM and CDR2 is ANQGSEA. Trimming stripped 3 bases from V and 6 bases from J, with 15 bases between. The CDR3 is made up of 13 amino acids.